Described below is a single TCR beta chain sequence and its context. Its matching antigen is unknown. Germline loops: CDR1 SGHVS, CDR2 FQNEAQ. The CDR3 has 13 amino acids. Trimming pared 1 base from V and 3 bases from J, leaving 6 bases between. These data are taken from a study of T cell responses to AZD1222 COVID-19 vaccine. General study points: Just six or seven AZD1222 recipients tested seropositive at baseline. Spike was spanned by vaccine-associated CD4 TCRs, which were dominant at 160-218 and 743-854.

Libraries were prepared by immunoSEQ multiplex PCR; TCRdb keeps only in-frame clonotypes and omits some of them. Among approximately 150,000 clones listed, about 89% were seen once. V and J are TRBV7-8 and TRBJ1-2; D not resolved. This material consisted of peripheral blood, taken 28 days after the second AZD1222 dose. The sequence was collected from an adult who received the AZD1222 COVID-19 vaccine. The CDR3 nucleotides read TGTGCCAGCAGCTTAGACACAGACTATGGCTACACCTTC. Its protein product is CASSLDTDYGYTF.